This note documents a single TCR beta chain sequence. Its antigen is not identified. This PCR relied on a set of 60 Vbeta primers and 13 Jbeta primers. In the study's own analysis: Later work found 80 million or so unique TCR beta chains, with some 11 million shared. Clones were read by immunoSEQ multiplex PCR, and TCRdb kept only the in-frame ones, dropping some. That table is the source of V, J and clone size, and D and trimming were worked out from the DNA. The sample data list about 31,000 clones. The record originates from a study of cytomegalovirus exposure and HLA in healthy donors. The study, taken as a whole, reports: Associated with cytomegalovirus, according to the listing, were 150 to 200 TCR beta chains.

Germline loops: CDR1 SGHTA, CDR2 FQGTGA. This CDR3 is 15 amino acids long. The ends lost 2 bases at V and 2 bases at J; junction bases unmatched: 3. The chain combines TRBV7-3 with TRBJ2-3; 8 positions agree with TRBD1. The receptor was isolated from a female donor in good health and CMV-seronegative. Source material: PBMCs. CDR3 nucleotide sequence: TGTGCCAGCAGCTTACAGGGGGCGAACACAGATACGCAGTATTTT. Protein product: CASSLQGANTDTQYF.